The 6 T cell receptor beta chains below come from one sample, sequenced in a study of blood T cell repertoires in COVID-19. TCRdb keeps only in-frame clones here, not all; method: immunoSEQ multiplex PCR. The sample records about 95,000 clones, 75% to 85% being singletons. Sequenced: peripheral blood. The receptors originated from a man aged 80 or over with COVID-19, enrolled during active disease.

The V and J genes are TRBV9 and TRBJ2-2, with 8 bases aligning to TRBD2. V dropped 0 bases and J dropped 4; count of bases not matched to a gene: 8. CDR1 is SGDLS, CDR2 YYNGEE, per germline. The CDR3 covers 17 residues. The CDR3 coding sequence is TGTGCCAGCAGCGTAGACCTTTTGGCGGGGGGCACCGGGGAGCTGTTTTTT. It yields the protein CASSVDLLAGGTGELFF.

CDR3 sequence reads: CASSSDSNEQFF. The CDR3 DNA follows: TGTGCCAGCAGCTCGGACAGCAATGAGCAGTTCTTC. The rearrangement links TRBV11-3 to TRBJ2-1; a weak D match, TRBD1 (6 bases). Germline V gives CDR1 SGHNT, CDR2 YENEEA. The CDR3 contains 12 residues. The V and J ends lost 4 bases and 6 bases respectively, with 7 bases between them.

The CDR3 spells CASSPGRDNSPLHF. The CDR3 bases are TGTGCCAGCAGCCCCGGCAGGGATAATTCACCCCTCCACTTT. The gene calls are TRBV7-9 and TRBJ1-6; maybe TRBD1 (5 bases). The V and J ends lost 5 bases and 5 bases respectively, with 10 bases between them. CDR1 is SEHNR and CDR2 is FQNEAQ in the germline V gene (reference sequence). The CDR3 is 14 residues long.

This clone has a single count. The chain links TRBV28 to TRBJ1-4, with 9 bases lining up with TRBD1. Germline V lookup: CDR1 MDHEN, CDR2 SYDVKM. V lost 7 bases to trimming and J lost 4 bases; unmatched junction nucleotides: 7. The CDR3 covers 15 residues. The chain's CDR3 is CASTLGTGFNEKLFF. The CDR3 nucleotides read TGTGCCAGCACCCTAGGGACAGGGTTTAATGAAAAACTGTTTTTT.

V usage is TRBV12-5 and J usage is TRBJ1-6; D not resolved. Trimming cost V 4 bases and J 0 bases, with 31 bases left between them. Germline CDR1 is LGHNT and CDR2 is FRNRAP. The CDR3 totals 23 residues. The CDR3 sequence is CASGSPSQVANDNRISYNSPLHF. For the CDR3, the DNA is TGTGCTAGTGGTTCCCCCTCTCAGGTGGCCAATGACAACCGGATCTCCTATAATTCACCCCTCCACTTT.

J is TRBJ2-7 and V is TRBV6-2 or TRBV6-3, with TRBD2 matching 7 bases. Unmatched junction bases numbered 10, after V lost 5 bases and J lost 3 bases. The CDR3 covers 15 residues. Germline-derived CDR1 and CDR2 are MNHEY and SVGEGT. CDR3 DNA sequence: TGTGCCAGCAGTCCAAGCGGGGTACTTCTCTACGAGCAGTACTTC. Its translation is CASSPSGVLLYEQYF.